This passage covers 25 T cell receptor beta chains from one sample sequenced in a study of blood T cell repertoires in COVID-19. This table comes from immunoSEQ multiplex PCR, and its TCRdb copy is limited to in-frame clones, with some not included. The sample has roughly 300,000 clones; about 83% are singletons. Sequences were obtained from peripheral blood. These receptors all come from a woman aged 50 to 60 who had recovered from COVID-19.

The V and J genes are TRBV19 and TRBJ2-1, with 7 bases fitting TRBD1. V dropped 5 bases and J dropped 8; count of bases not matched to a gene: 12. The CDR3 length is 15 residues. CDR1 is LNHDA and CDR2 is SQIVND in the germline V gene (reference sequence). CDR3 residues: CASSYRQGSLDEQFF. As DNA, the CDR3 is TGTGCCAGTAGTTACCGACAGGGTAGTTTGGATGAGCAGTTCTTC.

V and J are TRBV27 and TRBJ1-6, with D perhaps TRBD1 (5 bases). CDR1 is MNHEY, CDR2 SMNVEV, per germline (reference sequence). The CDR3 extends over 12 amino acids. Trimming pared 8 bases from V and 10 bases from J, leaving 12 bases between. DNA of the CDR3: TGTGCCAGCGCTCAGGGTAACTCACCCCTCCACTTT. This translates into CASAQGNSPLHF.

There are a few counts of this clone. V and J are TRBV27 and TRBJ1-2; 10 bases map to TRBD1. Germline V gene lookup returns CDR1 MNHEY and CDR2 SMNVEV (reference sequence). This CDR3 is built from 16 residues. The junction had 6 bases not matched to a gene; V was cut back by 2 bases and J by 3 bases. CDR3 sequence reads: CASSLGDRGGYYGYTF. DNA of the CDR3: TGTGCCAGCAGTTTAGGGGACAGGGGAGGTTACTATGGCTACACCTTC.

V and J are TRBV10-3 and TRBJ2-2, with TRBD2 matching 11 bases. The CDR3 contains 17 residues. Germline CDR1 and CDR2: ENHRY and SYGVKD. Losses at the gene ends were 0 bases for V and 6 bases for J; bases not matched to a gene: 6. The DNA for the CDR3 is TGTGCCATCAGTGAGTCGGGACTAGCGGAGAGGGCCGGGGAGCTGTTTTTT. Translated: CAISESGLAERAGELFF.

The gene calls are TRBV27 and TRBJ2-1, with D tentatively TRBD1 (6 bases). Trimming stripped 5 bases from V and 9 bases from J, with 14 bases between. CDR3 length equals 13 residues. The germline gives CDR1 MNHEY, CDR2 SMNVEV (reference sequence). CDR3 loop: CASSALSRGEQFF. DNA for the CDR3: TGTGCCAGCAGTGCCCTCTCCAGGGGTGAGCAGTTCTTC.

The gene calls are TRBV30 and TRBJ1-5; 8 nucleotides match TRBD1. CDR1 is GTSNPN, CDR2 SVGIG, per germline (reference sequence). V shed 7 bases and J 3 bases; nucleotides not matched to a gene: 5. The CDR3 loop spans 13 amino acids. The CDR3 coding sequence is TGTGCCTTTTCGGGACAGGACAATCAGCCCCAGCATTTT. As protein: CAFSGQDNQPQHF.

This clone was observed a single time. The chain carries TRBV3-1 (or the pseudogene TRBV3-2) and TRBJ2-1, with TRBD2 matching over 12 bases. CDR1 and CDR2 from the germline V gene are LGHDT and YNNKEL (reference sequence). The CDR3 covers 17 residues. Trimming took 3 bases from V and 4 from J; bases not matched to a gene: 7. In DNA, the CDR3 is TGTGCCAGCAGCCACCTAACTAGCGGGAGGCAATACAATGAGCAGTTCTTC. Residues: CASSHLTSGRQYNEQFF.

This clone was observed a handful of times. The chain employs TRBV7-2 and TRBJ2-1, with D uncertain. Deletions cut 6 bases from V and 5 bases from J, with 14 bases between. Germline V gene sequence: CDR1 SGHTA, CDR2 FQGNSA. This CDR3 region has 14 residues. The CDR3 region is CASRSGQWDNEQFF. The CDR3 DNA reads TGTGCCAGCAGGTCTGGGCAGTGGGACAATGAGCAGTTCTTC. Combining the CDR3 with reference TRBV7-2 and TRBJ2-1 gives the whole variable domain GAGVSQSPSNKVTEKGKDVELRCDPISGHTALYWYRQSLGQGLEFLIYFQGNSAPDKSGLPSDRFSAERTGGSVSTLTIQRTQQEDSAVYLCASRSGQWDNEQFFGPGTRLTVL.

The chain couples TRBV11-2 to TRBJ2-7, with a possible D match to TRBD1 (6 bases). The CDR3 has 14 residues. V shed 5 bases and J shed 6 bases, with 17 bases lying between them. Germline CDR1 is SGHAT and CDR2 is FQNNGV. CDR3 in amino acids: CASSEENRAGEQYF. CDR3 nucleotide sequence: TGTGCCAGCAGCGAAGAAAACAGGGCCGGCGAGCAGTACTTC.

The rearrangement joins TRBV2 to TRBJ1-6, with D possibly being TRBD1 (5 bases). This CDR3 contains 14 residues. V was trimmed by 3 bases and J by 9 bases, leaving 12 bases between them. CDR1 is SNHLY and CDR2 is FYNNEI in the germline V gene. The CDR3 loop is CASSDRQFGSPLHF. Written as DNA, the CDR3 is TGTGCCAGCAGTGACCGACAGTTTGGTTCACCCCTCCACTTT.

The chain recombines TRBV6-2 or TRBV6-3 with TRBJ1-5, with TRBD1 as a possible D gene (5 bases). The CDR3 contains 16 residues. Trimming took 6 bases from V and 4 from J, leaving 19 bases between them. Looked up from germline, CDR1 is MNHEY and CDR2 is SVGEGT. The CDR3 region is CASSSPSAGWNQPQHF. In nucleotides, the CDR3 is TGTGCCAGCAGCTCCCCCTCGGCAGGGTGGAATCAGCCCCAGCATTTT.

The chain joins TRBV28 to TRBJ1-5; 9 positions agree with TRBD1. This CDR3 has 15 residues. Trimming took 6 bases from V and 6 from J; bases not matched to a gene: 9. Looked up from germline, CDR1 is MDHEN and CDR2 is SYDVKM. This chain's CDR3 is CASRAGQGLIQPQHF. CDR3 nucleotide sequence: TGTGCCAGCAGAGCCGGACAGGGGCTGATTCAGCCCCAGCATTTT.

The V call is TRBV28, the J call TRBJ1-1, with D perhaps matching TRBD1 (6 bases). Trimming cost V 2 bases and J 0 bases, with 13 bases left between them. This CDR3 spans 16 amino acids. CDR1 is MDHEN and CDR2 is SYDVKM in the germline V gene. This chain's CDR3 is CASSLEGGGMNTEAFF. The CDR3 coding sequence is TGTGCCAGCAGTTTAGAAGGTGGGGGCATGAACACTGAAGCTTTCTTT.

CDR3 protein: CASSPSSKGGNEQFF. DNA of the CDR3: TGTGCCAGCTCACCATCCAGCAAAGGGGGCAATGAGCAGTTCTTC. The genes are TRBV18 and TRBJ2-1; D perhaps matches TRBD1 (6 bases). The V end lost 2 bases, the J end lost 6 bases, and 14 bases lay between the germline ends. CDR3 size: 15 residues. The germline V gene has CDR1 KGHSH and CDR2 LQKENI.

This chain uses TRBV7-2 with TRBJ1-2; D is ambiguous. The CDR3 extends over 14 amino acids. V gave up 8 bases and J gave up 1 base, with 14 bases separating them. Germline CDR1 SGHTA, CDR2 FQGNSA. CDR3 coding DNA: TGTGCCAGCGCCCAGGCGGGGTTTAACTATGGCTACACCTTC. It codes for CASAQAGFNYGYTF.

The CDR3 spells CASSADRAGNTIYF. In DNA form, the CDR3 reads TGTGCCAGCAGTGCCGACAGGGCTGGAAACACCATATATTTT. The V call is TRBV2, the J call TRBJ1-3; TRBD1 agrees at 7 bases. In germline, CDR1 is SNHLY, CDR2 FYNNEI. This CDR3 contains 14 residues. V trimming: 4 bases; J trimming: 2 bases; junction bases outside the gene matches: 2.

This sequence joins TRBV6-2 or TRBV6-3 and TRBJ1-2; no firm D call. Trimming stripped 0 bases from V and 1 base from J, with 6 bases between. The CDR3 has 14 amino acids. Per the germline V gene, CDR1 is MNHEY and CDR2 is SVGEGT. For the CDR3, the DNA is TGTGCCAGCAGTTACTCCAGGATTAACTATGGCTACACCTTC. This translates into CASSYSRINYGYTF.

The chain links TRBV11-2 to TRBJ2-1; the match to TRBD2 covers 7 bases. CDR1 is SGHAT and CDR2 is FQNNGV in the germline V gene. The CDR3 is 15 residues long. The trim removed 6 bases at V and 4 bases at J, leaving 9 bases unmatched. This CDR3 is CASRRDYGVYNEQFF. DNA of the CDR3: TGTGCCAGCAGGAGGGACTACGGGGTTTACAATGAGCAGTTCTTC.

The chain has TRBV18 and TRBJ2-7; 9 nucleotides agree with TRBD1. Germline V gene data show CDR1 as KGHSH and CDR2 as LQKENI. With V trimmed by 3 bases and J by 5 bases, 5 bases remained unmatched. The CDR3 is 14 amino acids. CDR3 DNA sequence: TGTGCCAGCTCACCGGGGACAGGGTCAAACGAGCAGTACTTC. Translating it yields CASSPGTGSNEQYF.

V is TRBV9 and J is TRBJ1-1; D unclear. This CDR3 is built from 12 residues. Germline V gene sequence: CDR1 SGDLS, CDR2 YYNGEE. Trimming took 5 bases from V and 7 from J, leaving 12 bases between them. CDR3 loop: CASSRQTNEAFF. The CDR3 DNA sequence: TGTGCCAGCAGTCGCCAGACTAATGAAGCTTTCTTT.

The rearrangement links TRBV15 to TRBJ2-3, with TRBD2 matching over 12 bases. Germline V gene data show CDR1 as LNHNV and CDR2 as YYDKDF (reference sequence). V lost 4 bases to trimming and J lost 2 bases; unmatched junction nucleotides: 4. The CDR3 consists of 16 residues. The CDR3 reads CATSTGLAGTTDTQYF. As DNA, the CDR3 is TGTGCCACCAGCACAGGACTAGCGGGAACCACAGATACGCAGTATTTT.

The V and J genes are TRBV28 and TRBJ2-7; D remains ambiguous. The CDR3 runs 12 residues. Germline V gives CDR1 MDHEN, CDR2 SYDVKM. The germline V and J ends were trimmed by 8 bases and 12 bases, with 20 bases remaining between them. The CDR3 nucleotides are TGTGCCAGCGCAACCGGGTCCAAGACGTGGTACTTC. It specifies CASATGSKTWYF.

This chain links TRBV7-8 with TRBJ1-5, with a tentative D call TRBD1 (5 bases). The germline CDR1 and CDR2 sequences are SGHVS and FQNEAQ. Trimming removed 1 base at V and 3 bases at J, with 7 bases between. This CDR3 is built from 14 residues. CDR3 DNA sequence: TGTGCCAGCAGCTTAGACAGGTACAATCAGCCCCAGCATTTT. Protein product: CASSLDRYNQPQHF.

The chain recombines TRBV5-1 with TRBJ2-5, with TRBD2 matching over 14 bases. Germline V gives CDR1 SGHRS, CDR2 YFSETQ. The V and J ends lost 0 bases and 5 bases, in that order; junction bases with no gene match: 3. The length of the CDR3 is 16 residues. The CDR3 sequence is CASSLGLAGGPETQYF. In DNA form, the CDR3 reads TGCGCCAGCAGCTTGGGACTAGCGGGGGGGCCCGAGACCCAGTACTTC.

The rearrangement uses TRBV28 and TRBJ2-7; TRBD2 matches 14 bases. J lost 6 bases, V lost 3 bases, and 1 base had no gene match. There are 14 residues in the CDR3. Germline loops: CDR1 MDHEN, CDR2 SYDVKM. Here the CDR3 DNA reads TGTGCCAGCAGTTTGGGACTAGCGGGAGCCGAGCAGTACTTC. Protein sequence: CASSLGLAGAEQYF.